The clone carrying this T cell receptor beta chain was found once. The antigen is unknown. Treg sorting used a CD4+CD25+CD127-/low gate. Semi-nested PCR with Nested Universal Primer A followed constant-region reverse priming of full-length variable regions. TCRdb reprocessed the 5' RACE reads via MiXCR and lists one record per CDR3 protein. The sample consists of roughly 7,400 distinct CDR3 sequences, over 70% of them appearing once. Study-wide points: Tumor Treg TCRs overlapped most with tumor naive CD4+ cells.

Sequenced input: tumor-infiltrating Tregs sorted from the breast tumor. The TCR sequence derives from a female donor with breast cancer.

DNA of the CDR3: TGCGCCAGAAAGCTTGGAGCGGACGGGGTGCCGCATTTT. It translates to CARKLGADGVPHF. The gene calls are TRBV5-1 and TRBJ1-5; the D is unclear. This CDR3 spans 13 amino acids. Germline CDR1 reads SGHRS; CDR2 reads YFSETQ. The ends were cut back, 8 bases at V and 15 bases at J, with 24 bases in the middle.